A single sample gave rise to the 21 T cell receptor beta chains below, sequenced in a study of a mutant IDH1 vaccine in newly diagnosed glioma. Time point defined: week 47, end of study. Vaccination used 300 ug of mutant IDH1 20-mer peptide per dose, with topical imiquimod. The antigens these receptors bind are not known. Sequencing used immunoSEQ multiplex PCR; TCRdb keeps in-frame clones, though not all of them. The sample gives tens of thousands of clones, roughly 71% of which show up once; 8.9% is in the top ten. The starting material was PBMCs, obtained from a glioma patient whose treatment included an IDH1 peptide vaccine. These receptors came from a man between 35 and 55 years old with glioma.

The chain recombines TRBV4-1 with TRBJ2-1; 13 positions match TRBD2. CDR1 is MGHRA, CDR2 YSYEKL, per germline. This CDR3 has 15 residues. The V gene end was trimmed by 1 base and the J gene end by 14 bases; junction bases not matched to a gene: 8. CDR3 sequence reads: CASSQAPGLAGSEFF. Written as DNA, the CDR3 is TGCGCCAGCAGCCAAGCACCGGGACTAGCGGGATCCGAGTTCTTC.

This rearrangement joins TRBV7-8 to TRBJ2-1; 10 positions agree with TRBD2. Germline trimming cut 1 base from V and 0 bases from J; bases unmatched to any gene: 18. Per the germline V gene, CDR1 is SGHVS and CDR2 is FQNEAQ. The CDR3 is 22 amino acids. The CDR3 DNA sequence: TGTGCCAGCAGCTTAGGCCTCGTAAGAGCGGGAGGGCTCCTTAGCTCCTACAATGAGCAGTTCTTC. Amino acids: CASSLGLVRAGGLLSSYNEQFF.

The V and J genes are TRBV27 and TRBJ2-3; D is uncertain. The CDR3 sequence is 13 residues long. CDR1 is MNHEY, CDR2 SMNVEV, per germline (reference sequence). V dropped 3 bases and J dropped 3 bases, with 7 bases sitting between them. The CDR3 here is CASSFLKTDTQYF. CDR3 nucleotides: TGTGCCAGCAGTTTCTTAAAAACAGATACGCAGTATTTT.

The chain links TRBV7-6 to TRBJ2-1, with TRBD2 as a possible D gene (6 bases). CDR1 SGHVS and CDR2 FNYEAQ come from the germline V gene. CDR3 size: 16 residues. The V end lost 6 bases, the J end lost 6 bases, and 21 bases lay between the germline ends. CDR3 sequence (DNA): TGTGCCAGCAGTATAAGCATCGGGAGTTTTCCCAATGAGCAGTTCTTC. This encodes CASSISIGSFPNEQFF.

This clone was seen once. V gene TRBV9 combines with J gene TRBJ2-4; 9 positions agree with TRBD2. Unmatched junction bases numbered 9, after V lost 7 bases and J lost 7 bases. This CDR3 region has 14 residues. CDR1 is SGDLS, CDR2 YYNGEE, per germline. The CDR3 here is CASGSGAGGNIQYF. The CDR3 DNA sequence: TGTGCCAGCGGCTCGGGCGCGGGAGGGAACATTCAGTACTTC.

This clone was recorded a few times. The chain combines TRBV11-2 with TRBJ1-2, with D unresolved. Trimming shortened V by 3 bases and J by 3 bases, and 5 bases separated the two germline ends. Germline V gives CDR1 SGHAT, CDR2 FQNNGV. The CDR3 is 12 residues long. The CDR3 nucleotides read TGTGCCAGCAGCTTTACCGACTATGGCTACACCTTC. This encodes CASSFTDYGYTF.

This sequence joins TRBV4-3 and TRBJ2-1, with 7 bases fitting TRBD1. There are 17 residues in the CDR3. Germline V gene lookup returns CDR1 LGHNA and CDR2 YSLEER. After removal of 0 bases from V and 7 bases from J, the junction contained 12 bases not matched to a gene. The CDR3 region has the DNA TGCGCCAGCAGCCAAGAGGTGGGGGAGACAGGGAATAATGAGCAGTTCTTC. This gives the protein CASSQEVGETGNNEQFF.

The chain is built from TRBV15 and TRBJ1-5, with TRBD1 identical over 7 bases. The CDR3 covers 15 residues. V gave up 8 bases and J gave up 5 bases; unmatched junction bases: 12. The V gene's germline CDR1 is LNHNV and CDR2 YYDKDF (reference sequence). The CDR3 sequence: CATEPGQGVYQPQHF. CDR3 bases: TGTGCCACCGAGCCGGGGCAGGGGGTTTATCAGCCCCAGCATTTT.

CDR3: CAPTPRVGAFPHYEQYV. DNA for the CDR3: TGTGCCCCTACCCCTAGGGTGGGGGCCTTCCCGCACTACGAGCAGTACGTC. The chain carries TRBV25-1 and TRBJ2-7; possible D gene TRBD1, 6 bases. V lost 11 bases to trimming and J lost 3 bases, with 29 bases between them. Germline CDR1 and CDR2: MGHDK and SYGVNS. The CDR3 sequence is 17 residues long.

The chain uses TRBV5-1 and TRBJ2-2, with D tentatively TRBD1 (6 bases). The CDR3 consists of 15 residues. V was clipped by 7 bases and J by 5 bases, with 18 bases between them. The germline gives CDR1 SGHRS, CDR2 YFSETQ. CDR3 amino acids: CASQFQGRLTGELFF. CDR3 bases: TGCGCCAGCCAGTTCCAGGGGCGGTTAACCGGGGAGCTGTTTTTT.

The CDR3, as DNA: TGTGCCAGCAGCTTTTCTAGCTGGAACAATGAGCAGTTCTTC. This translates into CASSFSSWNNEQFF. J is TRBJ2-1 and V is TRBV7-8; perhaps TRBD2 as D (5 bases). Per germline, CDR1 SGHVS and CDR2 FQNEAQ. This CDR3 spans 14 amino acids. V lost 3 bases and J lost 5, with 11 bases in between.

The chain recombines TRBV5-4 with TRBJ2-1; a weak D match, TRBD1 (5 bases). CDR1 and CDR2 from the germline V gene are SGHNT and YYREEE (reference sequence). The CDR3 is made up of 14 amino acids. V was cut by 2 bases and J by 7 bases, with 13 bases left in between. The CDR3 DNA reads as TGTGCCAGCAGCTTTGAGGTCAGGGTGAATGAGCAGTTCTTC. As protein: CASSFEVRVNEQFF.

The chain has TRBV7-2 and TRBJ2-3, with TRBD2 identical over 8 bases. Germline loops: CDR1 SGHTA, CDR2 FQGNSA. V was clipped by 5 bases and J by 3 bases; unmatched bases: 13. The CDR3 extends over 17 amino acids. The CDR3 DNA is TGTGCCAGCAGCCCCAATACCCGCGCGGGGGGTACAGATACGCAGTATTTT. It codes for CASSPNTRAGGTDTQYF.

The chain joins TRBV7-6 to TRBJ2-7; D remains ambiguous. The CDR3 consists of 13 residues. V shed 0 bases and J shed 3 bases, with 6 bases lying between them. Germline values: CDR1 SGHVS, CDR2 FNYEAQ. This chain's CDR3 is CASSLAPDYEQYF. As DNA, the CDR3 is TGTGCCAGCAGCTTAGCGCCCGACTACGAGCAGTACTTC.

The V gene is TRBV5-1, the J gene TRBJ2-1, with 7 bases that match TRBD2. The J segment lost 1 base and the V segment lost 6 bases, leaving 7 bases of the junction unmatched. CDR3 size: 15 residues. Germline lookup yields CDR1 SGHRS and CDR2 YFSETQ. The DNA for the CDR3 is TGCGCCAGCACCTCTGGCGGGGGTTCCTACAATGAGCAGTTCTTC. As protein: CASTSGGGSYNEQFF.

The chain uses TRBV10-2 and TRBJ2-1, with D possibly being TRBD2 (5 bases). V dropped 6 bases and J dropped 3 bases, with 9 bases sitting between them. Germline lookup yields CDR1 WSHSY and CDR2 SAAADI. CDR3 length: 13 residues. The CDR3 DNA is TGCGCCAGCAGACCCGACTACTACAATGAGCAGTTCTTC. It is translated as CASRPDYYNEQFF.

The sample holds one count of this clone. The V gene is TRBV27, the J gene TRBJ2-1, with D perhaps TRBD2 (6 bases). Trimming pared 7 bases from V and 2 bases from J, leaving 15 bases between. Germline loops: CDR1 MNHEY, CDR2 SMNVEV (reference sequence). CDR3 size: 15 residues. The chain's CDR3 is CASIGGFRTYNEQFF. The CDR3 DNA follows: TGTGCCAGCATCGGGGGTTTTAGGACCTACAATGAGCAGTTCTTC.

The chain carries TRBV29-1 and TRBJ1-2, with D possibly TRBD1 on 6 matching bases. This CDR3 spans 13 amino acids. V was trimmed by 6 bases and J by 4 bases, leaving 15 bases between them. Germline CDR1 and CDR2: SQVTM and ANQGSEA. The CDR3 nucleotides read TGCAGCGTGGGGGCTACAGGGACCTATGGCTACACCTTC. Translated, it gives CSVGATGTYGYTF.

V gene TRBV5-1 combines with J gene TRBJ2-5; 8 bases are shared with TRBD1. Germline CDR1 SGHRS, CDR2 YFSETQ. The CDR3 is 16 amino acids. V lost 3 bases to trimming and J lost 1 base; unmatched junction nucleotides: 8. The CDR3 loop is CASSSGQGEGQETQYF. CDR3 bases: TGCGCCAGCAGCTCCGGACAGGGCGAGGGCCAAGAGACCCAGTACTTC.

The chain uses TRBV19 and TRBJ2-1, with 9 bases aligning to TRBD2. The CDR3 runs to 15 residues. Germline V gene lookup returns CDR1 LNHDA and CDR2 SQIVND (reference sequence). J was trimmed by 8 bases and V by 6 bases; bases with no gene match: 11. The CDR3 protein is CASSLKGGRADEQFF. The CDR3 nucleotides read TGTGCCAGTAGCCTTAAGGGCGGGAGGGCCGATGAGCAGTTCTTC.

The rearrangement links TRBV6-1 to TRBJ2-7, with D possibly TRBD2 on 5 matching bases. Germline V CDR1 and CDR2: MNHNS, SASEGT. This CDR3 spans 15 amino acids. V was cut by 7 bases and J by 2 bases, with 18 bases left in between. CDR3 nucleotides: TGTGCCAGCAACACTAGGAGGACGGGCGCCTACGAGCAGTACTTC. Encoded protein: CASNTRRTGAYEQYF.